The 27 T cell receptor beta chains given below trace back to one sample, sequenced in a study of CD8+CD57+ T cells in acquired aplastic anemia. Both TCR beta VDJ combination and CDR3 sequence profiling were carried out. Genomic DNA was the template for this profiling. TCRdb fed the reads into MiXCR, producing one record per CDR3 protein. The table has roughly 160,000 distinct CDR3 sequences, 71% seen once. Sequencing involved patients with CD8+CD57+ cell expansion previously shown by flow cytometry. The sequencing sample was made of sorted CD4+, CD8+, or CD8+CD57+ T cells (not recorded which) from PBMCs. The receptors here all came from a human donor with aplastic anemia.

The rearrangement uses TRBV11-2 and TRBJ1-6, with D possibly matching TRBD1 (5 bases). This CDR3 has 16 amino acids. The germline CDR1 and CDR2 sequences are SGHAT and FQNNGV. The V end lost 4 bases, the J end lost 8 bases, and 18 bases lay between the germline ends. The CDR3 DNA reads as TGTGCCAGCAGCTCCCGACAGAGTAAGAAGGATTCACCCCTCCACTTT. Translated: CASSSRQSKKDSPLHF.

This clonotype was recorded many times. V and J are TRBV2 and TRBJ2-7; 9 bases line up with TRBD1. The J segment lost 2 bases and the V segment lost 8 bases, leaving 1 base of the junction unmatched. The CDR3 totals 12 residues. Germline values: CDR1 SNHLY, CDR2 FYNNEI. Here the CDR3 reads CASGTGTYEQYF. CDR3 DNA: TGTGCCAGCGGGACAGGGACCTACGAGCAGTACTTC.

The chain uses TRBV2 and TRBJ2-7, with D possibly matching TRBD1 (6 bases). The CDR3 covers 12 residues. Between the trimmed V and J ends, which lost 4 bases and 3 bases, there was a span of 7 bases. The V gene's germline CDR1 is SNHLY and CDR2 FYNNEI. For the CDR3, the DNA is TGTGCCAGCAGTGGGACAGTCTACGAGCAGTACTTC. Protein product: CASSGTVYEQYF.

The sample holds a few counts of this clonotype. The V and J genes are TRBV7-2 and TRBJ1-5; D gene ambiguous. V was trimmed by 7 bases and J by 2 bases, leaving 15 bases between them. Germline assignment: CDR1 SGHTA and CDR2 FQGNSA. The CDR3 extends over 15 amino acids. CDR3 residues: CASTTSGIGNQPQHF. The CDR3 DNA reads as TGTGCCAGCACCACCTCGGGGATTGGCAATCAGCCCCAGCATTTT. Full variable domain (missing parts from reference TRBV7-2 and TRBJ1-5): GAGVSQSPSNKVTEKGKDVELRCDPISGHTALYWYRQSLGQGLEFLIYFQGNSAPDKSGLPSDRFSAERTGGSVSTLTIQRTQQEDSAVYLCASTTSGIGNQPQHFGDGTRLSIL.

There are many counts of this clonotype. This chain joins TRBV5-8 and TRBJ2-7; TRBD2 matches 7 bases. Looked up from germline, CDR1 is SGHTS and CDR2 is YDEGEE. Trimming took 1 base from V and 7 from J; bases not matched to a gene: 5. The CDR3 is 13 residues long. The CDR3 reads CASSLPGLQEQYF. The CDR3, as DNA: TGTGCCAGCAGCTTGCCGGGACTACAGGAGCAGTACTTC.

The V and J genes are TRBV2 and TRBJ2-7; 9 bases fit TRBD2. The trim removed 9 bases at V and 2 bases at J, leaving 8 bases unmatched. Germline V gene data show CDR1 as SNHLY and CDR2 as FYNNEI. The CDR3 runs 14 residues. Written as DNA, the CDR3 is TGTGCCAGAGGAGCGGGGGGAACTACCTACGAGCAGTACTTC. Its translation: CARGAGGTTYEQYF.

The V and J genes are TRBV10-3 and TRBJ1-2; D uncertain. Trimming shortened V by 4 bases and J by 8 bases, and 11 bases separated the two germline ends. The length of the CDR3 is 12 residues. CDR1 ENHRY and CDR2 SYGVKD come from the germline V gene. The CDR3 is CAISAAVSGYTF. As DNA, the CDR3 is TGTGCCATCAGTGCGGCCGTATCGGGCTACACCTTC.

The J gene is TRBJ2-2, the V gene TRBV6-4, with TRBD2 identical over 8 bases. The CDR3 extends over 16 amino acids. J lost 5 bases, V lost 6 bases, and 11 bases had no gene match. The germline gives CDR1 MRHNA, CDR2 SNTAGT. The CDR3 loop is CASSEGLESETGELFF. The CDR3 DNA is TGTGCCAGCAGCGAGGGACTAGAGTCAGAGACCGGGGAGCTGTTTTTT.

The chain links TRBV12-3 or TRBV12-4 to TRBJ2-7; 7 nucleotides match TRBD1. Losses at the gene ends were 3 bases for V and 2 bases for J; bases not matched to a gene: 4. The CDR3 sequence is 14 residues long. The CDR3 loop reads CASSLTGLAYEQYF. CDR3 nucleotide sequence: TGTGCCAGCAGTTTGACAGGGTTAGCCTACGAGCAGTACTTC.

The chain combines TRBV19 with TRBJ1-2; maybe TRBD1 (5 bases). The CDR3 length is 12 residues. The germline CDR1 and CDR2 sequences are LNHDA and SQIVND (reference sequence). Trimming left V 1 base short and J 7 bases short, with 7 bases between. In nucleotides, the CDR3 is TGTGCCAGTAGTATAGGGGGCGCTGGCTACACCTTC. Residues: CASSIGGAGYTF.

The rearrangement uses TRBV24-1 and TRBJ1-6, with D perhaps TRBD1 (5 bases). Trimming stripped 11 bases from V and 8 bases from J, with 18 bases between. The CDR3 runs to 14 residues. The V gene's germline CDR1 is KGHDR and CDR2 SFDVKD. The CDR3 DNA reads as TGTGCCAGCTCACCAGGCAGGGTGGATTCACCCCTCCACTTT. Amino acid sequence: CASSPGRVDSPLHF.

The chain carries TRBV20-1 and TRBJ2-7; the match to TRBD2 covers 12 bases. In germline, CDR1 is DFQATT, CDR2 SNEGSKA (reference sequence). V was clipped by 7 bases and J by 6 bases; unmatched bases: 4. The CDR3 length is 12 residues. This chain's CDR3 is CSDSTSGSEQYF. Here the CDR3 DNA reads TGCAGTGACTCGACTAGCGGGAGCGAGCAGTACTTC.

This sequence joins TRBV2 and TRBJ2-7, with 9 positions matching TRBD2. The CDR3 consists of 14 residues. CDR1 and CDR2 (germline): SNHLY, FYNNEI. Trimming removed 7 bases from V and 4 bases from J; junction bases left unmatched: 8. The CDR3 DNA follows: TGTGCCAGCAATATCAGCGGGGGGTCTTACGAGCAGTACTTC. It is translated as CASNISGGSYEQYF. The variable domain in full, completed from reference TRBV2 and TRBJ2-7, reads EPEVTQTPSHQVTQMGQEVILRCVPISNHLYFYWYRQILGQKVEFLVSFYNNEISEKSEIFDDQFSVERPDGSNFTLKIRSTKLEDSAMYFCASNISGGSYEQYFGPGTRLTVT.

This CDR3 is CASSTQGNTEAFF. The DNA of the CDR3 is TGTGCCAGCAGCACACAGGGTAACACTGAAGCTTTCTTT. The chain has TRBV7-3 and TRBJ1-1, with TRBD1 as a possible D gene (6 bases). V was pared by 5 bases and J by 2 bases, with 9 bases between. From germline, CDR1 is SGHTA and CDR2 FQGTGA. This CDR3 has 13 residues. Looking up the rest from reference TRBV7-3 and TRBJ1-1 gives the full variable domain: GAGVSQTPSNKVTEKGKYVELRCDPISGHTALYWYRQSLGQGPEFLIYFQGTGAADDSGLPNDRFFAVRPEGSVSTLKIQRTERGDSAVYLCASSTQGNTEAFFGQGTRLTVV.

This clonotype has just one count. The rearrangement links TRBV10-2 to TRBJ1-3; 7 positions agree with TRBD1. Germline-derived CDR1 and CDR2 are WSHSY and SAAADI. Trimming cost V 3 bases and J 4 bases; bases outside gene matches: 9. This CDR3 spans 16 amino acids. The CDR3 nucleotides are TGCGCCAGCAGTGACCCACAGGGGCGAATCGGAAACACCATATATTTT. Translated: CASSDPQGRIGNTIYF.

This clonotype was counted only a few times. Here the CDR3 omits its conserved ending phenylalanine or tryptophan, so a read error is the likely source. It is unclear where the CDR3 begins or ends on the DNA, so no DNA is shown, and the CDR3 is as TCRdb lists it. The CDR3 here is CASSDSNT. This sequence joins TRBV6-4 and TRBJ2-5. The CDR3 contains 8 residues when both ends are counted. Germline CDR1 reads MRHNA; CDR2 reads SNTAGT.

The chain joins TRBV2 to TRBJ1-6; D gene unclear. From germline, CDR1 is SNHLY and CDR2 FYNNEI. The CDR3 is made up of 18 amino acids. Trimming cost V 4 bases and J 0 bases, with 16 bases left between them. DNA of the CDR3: TGTGCCAGCAGTGTAAATGGAAAGAGCAGCTCCTATAATTCACCCCTCCACTTT. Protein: CASSVNGKSSSYNSPLHF.

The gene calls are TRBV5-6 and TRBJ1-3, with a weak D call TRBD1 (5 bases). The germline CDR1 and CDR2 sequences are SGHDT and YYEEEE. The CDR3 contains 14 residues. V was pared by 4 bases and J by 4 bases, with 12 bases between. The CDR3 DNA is TGTGCCAGCAGCCCGACAGCGAGGGGAAACACCATATATTTT. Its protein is CASSPTARGNTIYF.

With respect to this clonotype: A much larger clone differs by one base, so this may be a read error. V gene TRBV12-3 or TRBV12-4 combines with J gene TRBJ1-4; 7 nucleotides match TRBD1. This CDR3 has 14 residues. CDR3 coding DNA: TGTGCCTGCAGTTTAAGACAGGGAGAGGAAAAACTGTTTTTT. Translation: CACSLRQGEEKLFF.

This CDR3 reads CATSRVEGRDTGELFF. DNA for the CDR3: TGTGCCACCAGCAGAGTAGAGGGGAGGGACACCGGGGAGCTGTTTTTT. The chain carries TRBV15 and TRBJ2-2, with TRBD2 matching 7 bases. Germline V gene lookup returns CDR1 LNHNV and CDR2 YYDKDF (reference sequence). This CDR3 comprises 16 residues. After removal of 1 base from V and 3 bases from J, the junction contained 5 bases not matched to a gene. Together with reference TRBV15 and TRBJ2-2, the CDR3 gives the full variable domain: DAMVIQNPRYQVTQFGKPVTLSCSQTLNHNVMYWYQQKSSQAPKLLFHYYDKDFNNEADTPDNFQSRRPNTSFCFLDIRSPGLGDTAMYLCATSRVEGRDTGELFFGEGSRLTVL.

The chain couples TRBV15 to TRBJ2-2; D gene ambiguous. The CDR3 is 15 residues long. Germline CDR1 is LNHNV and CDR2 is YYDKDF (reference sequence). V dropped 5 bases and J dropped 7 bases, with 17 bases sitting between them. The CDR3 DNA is TGTGCCACCAGCCCAGATGGGCTAATCGGCGGGGAGCTGTTTTTT. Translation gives CATSPDGLIGGELFF.

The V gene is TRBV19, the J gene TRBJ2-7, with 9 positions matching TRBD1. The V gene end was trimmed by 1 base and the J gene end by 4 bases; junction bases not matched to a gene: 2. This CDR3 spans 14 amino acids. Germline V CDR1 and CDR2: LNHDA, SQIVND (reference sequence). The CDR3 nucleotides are TGTGCCAGTAGTATAGCGACAGGGGGATACGAGCAGTACTTC. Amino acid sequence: CASSIATGGYEQYF.

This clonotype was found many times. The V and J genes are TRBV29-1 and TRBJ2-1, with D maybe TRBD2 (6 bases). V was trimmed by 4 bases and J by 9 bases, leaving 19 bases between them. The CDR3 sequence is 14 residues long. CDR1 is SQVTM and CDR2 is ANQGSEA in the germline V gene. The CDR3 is CSVVGKRELPEQFF. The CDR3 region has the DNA TGCAGCGTTGTGGGGAAACGGGAGCTCCCTGAGCAGTTCTTC.

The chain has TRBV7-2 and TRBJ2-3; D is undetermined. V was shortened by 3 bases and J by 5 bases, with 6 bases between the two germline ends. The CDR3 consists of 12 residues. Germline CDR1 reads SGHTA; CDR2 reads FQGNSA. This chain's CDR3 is CASSFSVDTQYF. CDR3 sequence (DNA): TGTGCCAGCAGCTTTTCGGTAGATACGCAGTATTTT.

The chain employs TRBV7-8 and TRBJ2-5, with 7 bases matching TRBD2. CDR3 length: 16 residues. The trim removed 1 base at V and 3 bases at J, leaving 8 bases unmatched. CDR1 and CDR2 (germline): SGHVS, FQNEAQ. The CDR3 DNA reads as TGTGCCAGCAGCTTAGGACTAGCCGTGGAGGAAGAGACCCAGTACTTC. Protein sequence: CASSLGLAVEEETQYF.

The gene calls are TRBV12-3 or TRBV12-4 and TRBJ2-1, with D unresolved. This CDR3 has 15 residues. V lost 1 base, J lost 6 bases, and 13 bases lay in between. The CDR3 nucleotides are TGTGCCAGCAGTTTAGTGGGTTCCTCGGGCAATGAGCAGTTCTTC. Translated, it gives CASSLVGSSGNEQFF.

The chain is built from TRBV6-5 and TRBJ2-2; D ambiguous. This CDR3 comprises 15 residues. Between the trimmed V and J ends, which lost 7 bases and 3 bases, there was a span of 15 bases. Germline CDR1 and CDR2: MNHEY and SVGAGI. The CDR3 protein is CASTQSWADTGELFF. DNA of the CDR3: TGTGCCAGCACTCAATCTTGGGCGGACACCGGGGAGCTGTTTTTT.